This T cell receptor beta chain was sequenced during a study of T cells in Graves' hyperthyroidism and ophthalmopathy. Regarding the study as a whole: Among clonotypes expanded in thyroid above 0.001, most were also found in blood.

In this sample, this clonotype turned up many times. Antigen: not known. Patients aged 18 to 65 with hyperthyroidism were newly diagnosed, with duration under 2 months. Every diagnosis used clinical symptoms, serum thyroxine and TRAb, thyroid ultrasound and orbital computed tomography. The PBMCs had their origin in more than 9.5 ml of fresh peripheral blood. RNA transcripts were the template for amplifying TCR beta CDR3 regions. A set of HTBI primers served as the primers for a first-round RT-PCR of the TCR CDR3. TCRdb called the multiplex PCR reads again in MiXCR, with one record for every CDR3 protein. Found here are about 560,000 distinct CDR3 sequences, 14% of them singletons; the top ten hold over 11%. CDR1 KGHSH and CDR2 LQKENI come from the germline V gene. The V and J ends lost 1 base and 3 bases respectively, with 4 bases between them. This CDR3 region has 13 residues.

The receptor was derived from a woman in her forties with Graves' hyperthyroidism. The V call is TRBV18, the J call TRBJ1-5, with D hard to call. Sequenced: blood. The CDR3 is CASSPHNNQPQHF. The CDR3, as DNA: TGTGCCAGCTCACCACACAACAATCAGCCCCAGCATTTT.